Each of the 32 T cell receptor beta chains below was sequenced from the same sample in a study of blood T cell repertoires in COVID-19. This table comes from immunoSEQ multiplex PCR, and its TCRdb copy is limited to in-frame clones, with some not included. Here the sample spans about 250,000 clones, around 85% being singletons. Material for sequencing was peripheral blood. The receptors shown here come from a man aged 45-65 years with COVID-19, enrolled during active disease.

The V call is TRBV6-1, the J call TRBJ2-1; 10 bases fit TRBD2. This CDR3 is built from 17 residues. V trimming: 4 bases; J trimming: 8 bases; junction bases outside the gene matches: 14. Germline assignment: CDR1 MNHNS and CDR2 SASEGT. CDR3 region: CASSVTTASGGTDEQFF. The CDR3 DNA reads as TGTGCCAGCAGTGTCACCACGGCTAGCGGGGGTACGGATGAGCAGTTCTTC.

The chain joins TRBV10-3 to TRBJ1-1, with 12 bases matching TRBD1. Germline V CDR1 and CDR2: ENHRY, SYGVKD. J lost 11 bases, V lost 4 bases, and 5 bases had no gene match. CDR3 size: 13 residues. CDR3 sequence reads: CAISAGTGGPAFF. The DNA for the CDR3 is TGTGCCATCAGTGCCGGGACAGGGGGCCCTGCTTTCTTT.

This clone was detected a few times. The chain recombines TRBV5-4 with TRBJ2-7; TRBD1 might be the D (6 bases). V gave up 1 base and J gave up 7 bases, with 12 bases separating them. Germline V gene data show CDR1 as SGHNT and CDR2 as YYREEE (reference sequence). The CDR3 sequence is 13 residues long. CDR3 coding DNA: TGTGCCAGCAGCTTGCTGGACAGCGGTGAGCAGTACTTC. This sequence encodes CASSLLDSGEQYF.

This clone was picked up a small number of times. This chain links TRBV5-4 with TRBJ1-5; TRBD1 is a possible D gene (5 bases). Trimming shortened V by 4 bases and J by 6 bases, and 14 bases separated the two germline ends. Germline V lookup: CDR1 SGHNT, CDR2 YYREEE (reference sequence). This CDR3 contains 14 residues. CDR3 sequence: CASSRDPGGQPQHF. DNA of the CDR3: TGTGCCAGCAGCCGGGACCCGGGGGGTCAGCCCCAGCATTTT.

The table lists this clone with a few counts. The V call is TRBV7-9, the J call TRBJ2-3, with TRBD2 matching 11 bases. Germline CDR1 and CDR2: SEHNR and FQNEAQ (reference sequence). The CDR3 loop spans 15 amino acids. J gave up 0 bases and V 5 bases, and 1 base lay outside the gene matches. The CDR3 loop is CASSRLAGSTDTQYF. CDR3 nucleotides: TGTGCCAGCAGCAGACTAGCGGGGAGCACAGATACGCAGTATTTT.

The count of this clone is one. V usage is TRBV2 and J usage is TRBJ1-2; 8 bases map to TRBD1. V lost 6 bases and J lost 4; bases outside the gene matches: 13. In germline, CDR1 is SNHLY, CDR2 FYNNEI. The CDR3 loop spans 16 amino acids. The DNA for the CDR3 is TGTGCCAGCAGGGGACAGGTGGGGTTAAGAGGCTATGGCTACACCTTC. It translates to CASRGQVGLRGYGYTF. The full variable domain, rest sourced from reference TRBV2 and TRBJ1-2, is EPEVTQTPSHQVTQMGQEVILRCVPISNHLYFYWYRQILGQKVEFLVSFYNNEISEKSEIFDDQFSVERPDGSNFTLKIRSTKLEDSAMYFCASRGQVGLRGYGYTFGSGTRLTVV.

V and J are TRBV6-5 and TRBJ1-1; TRBD1 might be the D (6 bases). CDR1 is MNHEY, CDR2 SVGAGI, per germline. The ends were cut back, 6 bases at V and 0 bases at J, with 14 bases in the middle. This CDR3 has 15 amino acids. CDR3 coding DNA: TGTGCCAGCAGCCCCGGACAGTACATGAACACTGAAGCTTTCTTT. Amino acid sequence: CASSPGQYMNTEAFF.

CDR3 nucleotides: TGTGCCAGCAGCTTAGGGGGCCTGCAGGGGAAGGTTTCACCCCTCCACTTT. It is translated as CASSLGGLQGKVSPLHF. The V call is TRBV7-9, the J call TRBJ1-6, with TRBD1 as a possible D gene (6 bases). Trimming left V 1 base short and J 9 bases short, with 19 bases between. This CDR3 comprises 17 residues. CDR1 SEHNR and CDR2 FQNEAQ come from the germline V gene (reference sequence).

In this sample, this clone turned up once. The genes are TRBV13 and TRBJ2-2; possible D gene TRBD1, 6 bases. Germline V CDR1 and CDR2: PRHDT, FYEKMQ (reference sequence). V lost 2 bases to trimming and J lost 2 bases, with 9 bases between them. CDR3 length equals 15 residues. The CDR3 DNA sequence: TGTGCCAGCAGCTTATACAGGGATAACACCGGGGAGCTGTTTTTT. Encoded protein: CASSLYRDNTGELFF.

The chain employs TRBV6-6 and TRBJ2-2, with D uncertain. V was shortened by 2 bases and J by 6 bases, with 13 bases between the two germline ends. Germline loops: CDR1 MNHNY, CDR2 SVGAGI (reference sequence). The CDR3 runs 15 residues. For the CDR3, the DNA is TGTGCCAGCAGTTACCCCCCTAGTCGGCCCGGGGAGCTGTTTTTT. It yields the protein CASSYPPSRPGELFF.

V and J are TRBV27 and TRBJ2-2, with D possibly matching TRBD1 (5 bases). The germline gives CDR1 MNHEY, CDR2 SMNVEV (reference sequence). Trimming removed 6 bases from V and 6 bases from J, with 20 bases in between. This CDR3 has 16 residues. For the CDR3, the DNA is TGTGCCAGCAGCCGAAGGGGCGAAACGCGCCCCGGGGAGCTGTTTTTT. Amino acid sequence: CASSRRGETRPGELFF.

The chain has TRBV18 and TRBJ2-1; 7 positions agree with TRBD1. Germline V CDR1 and CDR2: KGHSH, LQKENI. The CDR3 has 13 amino acids. Trimming removed 6 bases from V and 5 bases from J; junction bases left unmatched: 4. CDR3 nucleotide sequence: TGTGCCAGCTCCCAGGACAGGAACAATGAGCAGTTCTTC. Protein product: CASSQDRNNEQFF.

The count of this clone is one. V usage is TRBV10-3 and J usage is TRBJ1-4; TRBD1 aligns across 7 bases. V gave up 10 bases and J gave up 2 bases; unmatched junction bases: 4. Germline CDR1 ENHRY, CDR2 SYGVKD. The CDR3 consists of 13 residues. CDR3 sequence: CATKGATNEKLFF. The CDR3 DNA is TGTGCCACCAAGGGGGCGACTAATGAAAAACTGTTTTTT.

The gene calls are TRBV6-5 and TRBJ1-5; D might be TRBD1 (6 bases). V dropped 6 bases and J dropped 0 bases, with 12 bases sitting between them. Germline-derived CDR1 and CDR2 are MNHEY and SVGAGI. The CDR3 spans 15 residues. CDR3 amino acids: CASRKDSYSNQPQHF. CDR3 nucleotides: TGTGCCAGCAGAAAGGACAGTTATAGCAATCAGCCCCAGCATTTT.

This chain links TRBV11-2 with TRBJ2-5, with a possible D match to TRBD1 (5 bases). The CDR3 is 16 residues long. Trimming cost V 3 bases and J 5 bases, with 19 bases left between them. Looked up from germline, CDR1 is SGHAT and CDR2 is FQNNGV. This CDR3 is CASSFMAQGLGETQYF. CDR3 coding DNA: TGTGCCAGCAGCTTTATGGCCCAGGGTTTGGGGGAGACCCAGTACTTC.

The chain links TRBV28 to TRBJ1-5; 8 bases map to TRBD1. The J segment lost 4 bases and the V segment lost 2 bases, leaving 7 bases of the junction unmatched. Germline V gene sequence: CDR1 MDHEN, CDR2 SYDVKM. CDR3 length: 16 residues. CDR3 nucleotide sequence: TGTGCCAGCAGTTTAGCGGACAGGGTCCCAAATCAGCCCCAGCATTTT. It translates to CASSLADRVPNQPQHF.

This clone showed up just once. At one boundary the junction diverges from the germline segment, which might be a read error. The genes are TRBV7-7 and TRBJ2-2; D is unresolved. The CDR3 runs to 16 residues. Looked up from germline, CDR1 is SSHAT and CDR2 is FNYEAQ (reference sequence). Written as DNA, the CDR3 is TGTGCTAGCAGCGCAGGCCGTTTAGTGAACACCGGGGAGCTGTTTTTT. Translation gives CASSAGRLVNTGELFF.

The chain employs TRBV27 and TRBJ2-2; a weak D match, TRBD2 (6 bases). Germline CDR1 is MNHEY and CDR2 is SMNVEV (reference sequence). V dropped 6 bases and J dropped 5 bases, with 10 bases sitting between them. The CDR3 totals 13 residues. CDR3 amino acids: CASSQAGTGELFF. CDR3 DNA sequence: TGTGCCAGCAGCCAGGCGGGAACCGGGGAGCTGTTTTTT.

The chain is built from TRBV19 and TRBJ1-1, with D possibly TRBD1 on 6 matching bases. Germline V lookup: CDR1 LNHDA, CDR2 SQIVND (reference sequence). Trimming pared 1 base from V and 2 bases from J, leaving 11 bases between. The CDR3 runs 15 residues. CDR3 DNA: TGTGCCAGTAGTATAGCGGGGGGGCTAAACACTGAAGCTTTCTTT. Protein product: CASSIAGGLNTEAFF.

The rearrangement links TRBV3-1 (or the pseudogene TRBV3-2) to TRBJ1-5; D not resolved. V lost 4 bases to trimming and J lost 2 bases, with 9 bases between them. The CDR3 contains 14 residues. The germline V gene encodes CDR1 LGHDT and CDR2 YNNKEL (reference sequence). CDR3 sequence (DNA): TGTGCCAGCAGCCCCGTAGGAGGCAATCAGCCCCAGCATTTT. Translated: CASSPVGGNQPQHF.

This clone was recorded once. CDR3 residues: CASSQDMGGAISPLHF. The DNA for the CDR3 is TGCGCCAGCAGCCAAGATATGGGAGGGGCTATTTCACCCCTCCACTTT. The V gene is TRBV4-1, the J gene TRBJ1-6; D may be TRBD1 (5 bases). CDR1 and CDR2 (germline): MGHRA, YSYEKL. V lost 0 bases and J 9 bases, leaving 15 bases between the germline ends. There are 16 residues in the CDR3.

V usage is TRBV19 and J usage is TRBJ1-5; TRBD1 matches 7 bases. The V and J ends lost 5 bases and 0 bases, in that order; junction bases with no gene match: 7. The germline CDR1 and CDR2 sequences are LNHDA and SQIVND (reference sequence). This CDR3 is 16 amino acids long. CDR3 residues: CASSPLGQYSNQPQHF. For the CDR3, the DNA is TGTGCCAGTAGTCCACTGGGACAGTATAGCAATCAGCCCCAGCATTTT.

The chain carries TRBV20-1 and TRBJ1-1; D remains unclear. The CDR3 covers 12 residues. CDR1 is DFQATT, CDR2 SNEGSKA, per germline (reference sequence). Between the trimmed V and J ends, which lost 3 bases and 5 bases, there was a span of 10 bases. DNA of the CDR3: TGCAGTGCTAGTACCGCCGGGACTGAAGCTTTCTTT. Translation: CSASTAGTEAFF.

The gene calls are TRBV5-1 and TRBJ2-5, with TRBD2 matching over 9 bases. CDR1 is SGHRS and CDR2 is YFSETQ in the germline V gene. The CDR3 is 13 residues long. The J segment lost 2 bases and the V segment lost 6 bases, leaving 2 bases of the junction unmatched. CDR3 coding DNA: TGCGCCAGCACCAGCGGGGGGCAAGAGACCCAGTACTTC. It yields the protein CASTSGGQETQYF.

The rearrangement joins TRBV23-1 to TRBJ1-4, with a tentative D call TRBD1 (5 bases). TRBV23-1 counts as an open reading frame of uncertain function. The V gene lost 8 bases and the J gene lost 3 bases, with 13 bases spanning the gap. CDR3 length equals 14 residues. The chain's CDR3 is CASRRQTSNEKLFF. The CDR3 DNA reads as TGCGCCAGCCGAAGACAGACCTCTAATGAAAAACTGTTTTTT.

The J gene is TRBJ2-2, the V gene TRBV24-1, with D perhaps matching TRBD2 (5 bases). V lost 7 bases and J 4 bases, leaving 15 bases between the germline ends. Germline V gene data show CDR1 as KGHDR and CDR2 as SFDVKD. CDR3 length: 15 residues. The CDR3 reads CATSREGSGTGELFF. In DNA form, the CDR3 reads TGTGCCACCAGCAGAGAGGGTTCGGGCACCGGGGAGCTGTTTTTT.

The genes are TRBV29-1 and TRBJ2-1, with a possible D match to TRBD1 (5 bases). The CDR3 loop spans 13 amino acids. CDR1 is SQVTM, CDR2 ANQGSEA, per germline. The V end lost 7 bases, the J end lost 0 bases, and 10 bases lay between the germline ends. The CDR3 DNA sequence: TGCAGCGGTCAGGGAAGCTCCTACAATGAGCAGTTCTTC. Residues: CSGQGSSYNEQFF.

CDR3 amino acids: CASSFVETGGSGGYTF. The CDR3 DNA reads as TGTGCCAGCAGCTTCGTCGAGACAGGGGGATCAGGTGGCTACACCTTC. The chain links TRBV7-2 to TRBJ1-2, with 9 bases fitting TRBD1. V trimming: 3 bases; J trimming: 7 bases; junction bases outside the gene matches: 12. The CDR3 sequence is 16 residues long. The germline V gene encodes CDR1 SGHTA and CDR2 FQGNSA.

The V and J genes are TRBV4-3 and TRBJ1-3; D is unresolved. The germline gives CDR1 LGHNA, CDR2 YSLEER. With 0 bases removed from V and 2 bases from J, the gap between germline ends came to 14 bases. The CDR3 extends over 17 amino acids. CDR3 amino acids: CASSQEAGTRTGNTIYF. For the CDR3, the DNA is TGCGCCAGCAGCCAAGAGGCAGGTACCCGTACTGGAAACACCATATATTTT.

The sample holds a few counts of this clone. The rearrangement joins TRBV9 to TRBJ1-6, with 8 bases aligning to TRBD1. This CDR3 has 15 amino acids. The germline V gene encodes CDR1 SGDLS and CDR2 YYNGEE. After removal of 4 bases from V and 7 bases from J, the junction contained 7 bases not matched to a gene. CDR3 coding DNA: TGTGCCAGCAGCTCTTGGACAGGGAGCAATTCACCCCTCCACTTT. As protein: CASSSWTGSNSPLHF.

This sequence joins TRBV2 and TRBJ1-6, with D possibly matching TRBD1 (6 bases). This CDR3 is 13 amino acids long. CDR1 is SNHLY and CDR2 is FYNNEI in the germline V gene. Trimming left V 6 bases short and J 7 bases short, with 10 bases between. The CDR3 region has the DNA TGTGCCAGCAGGGAACAGGGAAATTCACCCCTCCACTTT. Residues: CASREQGNSPLHF. The whole variable domain, remainder taken from reference TRBV2 and TRBJ1-6, is EPEVTQTPSHQVTQMGQEVILRCVPISNHLYFYWYRQILGQKVEFLVSFYNNEISEKSEIFDDQFSVERPDGSNFTLKIRSTKLEDSAMYFCASREQGNSPLHFGNGTRLTVT.

V is TRBV7-8 and J is TRBJ2-1; 7 bases line up with TRBD1. Germline V gene data show CDR1 as SGHVS and CDR2 as FQNEAQ. The CDR3 runs 18 residues. Germline trimming cut 7 bases from V and 3 bases from J; bases unmatched to any gene: 18. Here the CDR3 reads CASTNRDRISEDYNEQFF. CDR3 nucleotide sequence: TGTGCCAGCACCAACCGGGACAGAATCTCTGAGGACTACAATGAGCAGTTCTTC.